This T cell receptor (beta chain) was identified during a study of cytomegalovirus exposure and HLA in healthy donors. In the study overall: Falling in the Caucasian-associated ancestry cluster were about 80% of about 400 genotyped donors.

This clone was detected a few times. Antigen specificity is unknown. This CDR3 comprises 15 residues. J gave up 4 bases and V 6 bases, and 13 bases lay outside the gene matches. Germline loops: CDR1 GTSNPN, CDR2 SVGIG (reference sequence). This PCR relied on a set of 60 Vbeta primers and 13 Jbeta primers. Using immunoSEQ multiplex PCR, the repertoire was profiled, and TCRdb retains in-frame clones only, with some absent. This table has 14,000 or so clones, roughly 60% appearing once. Study results and caveats: There were some V segments, including TRBV6-2 and TRBV6-3, excluded as indistinguishable.

Sample: PBMCs. V gene TRBV30 combines with J gene TRBJ2-3; 7 bases align to TRBD1. The clonotype originates from a woman aged 45-59 years in good health and CMV-seropositive. In DNA form, the CDR3 reads TGTGCCTGCAGGGGTTCGAGGGGGCGCCCAGATACGCAGTATTTT. Translation: CACRGSRGRPDTQYF.